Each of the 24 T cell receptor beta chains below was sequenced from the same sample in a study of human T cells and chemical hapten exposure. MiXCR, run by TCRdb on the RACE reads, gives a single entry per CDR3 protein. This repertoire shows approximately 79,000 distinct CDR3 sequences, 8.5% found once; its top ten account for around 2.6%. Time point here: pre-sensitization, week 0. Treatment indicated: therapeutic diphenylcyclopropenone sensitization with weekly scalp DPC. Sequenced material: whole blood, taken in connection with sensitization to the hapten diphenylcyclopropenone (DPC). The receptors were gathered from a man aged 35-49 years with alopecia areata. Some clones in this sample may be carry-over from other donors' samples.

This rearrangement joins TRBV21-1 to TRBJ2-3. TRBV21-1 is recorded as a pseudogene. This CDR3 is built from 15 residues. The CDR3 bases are TGTGCCAGCAGCACTAGACCACTTACGGCAGATACGCAGTATTTT. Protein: CASSTRPLTADTQYF.

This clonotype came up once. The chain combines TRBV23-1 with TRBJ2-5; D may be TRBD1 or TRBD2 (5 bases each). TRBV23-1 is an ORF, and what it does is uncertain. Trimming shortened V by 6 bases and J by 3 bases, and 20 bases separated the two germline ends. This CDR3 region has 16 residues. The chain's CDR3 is CASRPGRTGIKETQYF. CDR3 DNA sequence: TGCGCCAGCAGGCCGGGACGGACGGGGATAAAAGAGACCCAGTACTTC.

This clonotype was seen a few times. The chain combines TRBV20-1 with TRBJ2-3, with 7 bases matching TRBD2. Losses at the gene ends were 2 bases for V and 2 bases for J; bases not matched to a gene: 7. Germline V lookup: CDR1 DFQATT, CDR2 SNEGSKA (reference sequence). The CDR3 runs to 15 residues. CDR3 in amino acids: CSARNSREYTDTQYF. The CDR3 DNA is TGCAGTGCTAGAAATTCGCGGGAGTACACAGATACGCAGTATTTT.

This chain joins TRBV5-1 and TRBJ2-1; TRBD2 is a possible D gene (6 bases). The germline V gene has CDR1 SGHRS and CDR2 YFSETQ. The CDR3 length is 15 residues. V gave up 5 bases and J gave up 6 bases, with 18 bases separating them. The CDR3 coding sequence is TGCGCCAGCAGTTCCCTGGGGGGAGCCTTCAATGAGCAGTTCTTC. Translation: CASSSLGGAFNEQFF. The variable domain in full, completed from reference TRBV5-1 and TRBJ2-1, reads KAGVTQTPRYLIKTRGQQVTLSCSPISGHRSVSWYQQTPGQGLQFLFEYFSETQRNKGNFPGRFSGRQFSNSRSEMNVSTLELGDSALYLCASSSLGGAFNEQFFGPGTRLTVL.

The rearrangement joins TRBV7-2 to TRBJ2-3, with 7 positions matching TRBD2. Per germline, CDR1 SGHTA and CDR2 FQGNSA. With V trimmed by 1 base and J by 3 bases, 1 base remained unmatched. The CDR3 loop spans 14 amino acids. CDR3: CASSLDGRTDTQYF. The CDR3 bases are TGTGCCAGCAGCTTAGACGGGAGGACAGATACGCAGTATTTT.

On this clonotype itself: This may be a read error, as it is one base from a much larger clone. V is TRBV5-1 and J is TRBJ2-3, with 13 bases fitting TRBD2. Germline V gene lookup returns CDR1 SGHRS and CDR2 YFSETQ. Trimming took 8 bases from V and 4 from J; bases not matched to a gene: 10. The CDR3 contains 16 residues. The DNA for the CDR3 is TGCGCCAGAAGCCTGGGACTAGCGGGACGTTCAGATACGCAGTATTTT. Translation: CARSLGLAGRSDTQYF.

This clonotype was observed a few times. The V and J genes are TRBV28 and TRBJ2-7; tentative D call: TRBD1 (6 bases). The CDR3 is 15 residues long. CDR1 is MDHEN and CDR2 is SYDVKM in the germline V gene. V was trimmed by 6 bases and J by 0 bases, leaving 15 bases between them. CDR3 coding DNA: TGTGCCAGCAGCCCGGGACACAAATTCTCCTACGAGCAGTACTTC. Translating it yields CASSPGHKFSYEQYF.

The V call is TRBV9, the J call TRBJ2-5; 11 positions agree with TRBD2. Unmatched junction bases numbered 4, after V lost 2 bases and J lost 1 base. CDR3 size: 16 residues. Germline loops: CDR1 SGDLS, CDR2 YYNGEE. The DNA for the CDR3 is TGTGCCAGCAGCGTGGCTAGCGGGGGGATCCAAGAGACCCAGTACTTC. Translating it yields CASSVASGGIQETQYF.

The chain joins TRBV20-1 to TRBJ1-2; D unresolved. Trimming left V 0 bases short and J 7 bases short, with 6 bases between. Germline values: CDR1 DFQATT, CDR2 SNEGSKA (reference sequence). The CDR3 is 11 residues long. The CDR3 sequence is CSARERLGYTF. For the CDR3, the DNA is TGCAGTGCTAGAGAGAGGCTTGGCTACACCTTC.

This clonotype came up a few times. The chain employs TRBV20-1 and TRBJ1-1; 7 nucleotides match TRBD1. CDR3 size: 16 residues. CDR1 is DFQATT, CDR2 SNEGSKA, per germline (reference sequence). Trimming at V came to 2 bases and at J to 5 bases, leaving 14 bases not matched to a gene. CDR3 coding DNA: TGCAGTGCTAGACCCGCCAAGACAGGGTCGAAGACTGAAGCTTTCTTT. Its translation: CSARPAKTGSKTEAFF.

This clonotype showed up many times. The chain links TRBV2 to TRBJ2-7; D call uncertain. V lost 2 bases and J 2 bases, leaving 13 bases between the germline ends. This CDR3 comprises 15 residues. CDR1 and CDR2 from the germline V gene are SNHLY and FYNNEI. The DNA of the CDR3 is TGTGCCAGCAGTGAATTGGAGACCCCGGCCTACGAGCAGTACTTC. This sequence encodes CASSELETPAYEQYF.

CDR3 DNA sequence: TGTGCCAGCAGCCCCGGACAGGGCACGGATGGCTACACCTTC. This sequence encodes CASSPGQGTDGYTF. V is TRBV7-3 and J is TRBJ1-2; 8 bases agree with TRBD1. After removal of 5 bases from V and 6 bases from J, the junction contained 8 bases not matched to a gene. Germline CDR1 reads SGHTA; CDR2 reads FQGTGA. The CDR3 spans 14 residues.

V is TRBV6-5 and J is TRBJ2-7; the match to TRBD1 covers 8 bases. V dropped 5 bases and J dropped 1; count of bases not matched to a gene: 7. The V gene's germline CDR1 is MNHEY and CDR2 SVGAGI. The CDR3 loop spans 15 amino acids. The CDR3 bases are TGTGCCAGCAGTACCGGGACAGGCTTTTCCTACGAGCAGTACTTC. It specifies CASSTGTGFSYEQYF.

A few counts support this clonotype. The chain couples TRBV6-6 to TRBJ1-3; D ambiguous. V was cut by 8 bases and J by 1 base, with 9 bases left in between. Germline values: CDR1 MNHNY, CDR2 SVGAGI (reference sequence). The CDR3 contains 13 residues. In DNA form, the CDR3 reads TGTGCCAGCGAGGGAAGTTCTGGAAACACCATATATTTT. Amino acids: CASEGSSGNTIYF.

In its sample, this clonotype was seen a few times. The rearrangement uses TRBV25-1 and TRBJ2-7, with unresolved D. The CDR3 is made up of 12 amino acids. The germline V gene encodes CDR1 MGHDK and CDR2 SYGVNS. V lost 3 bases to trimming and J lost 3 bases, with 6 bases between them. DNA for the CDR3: TGTGCCAGCAGTGACTCCGGCTACGAGCAGTACTTC. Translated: CASSDSGYEQYF.

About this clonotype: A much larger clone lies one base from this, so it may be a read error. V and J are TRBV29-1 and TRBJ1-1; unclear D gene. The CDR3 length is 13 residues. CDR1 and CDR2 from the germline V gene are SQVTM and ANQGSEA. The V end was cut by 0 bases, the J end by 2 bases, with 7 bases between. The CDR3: CSVEEGINTEAFF. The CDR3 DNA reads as TGCAGCGTTGAAGAGGGGATAAACACTGAAGCTTTCTTT.

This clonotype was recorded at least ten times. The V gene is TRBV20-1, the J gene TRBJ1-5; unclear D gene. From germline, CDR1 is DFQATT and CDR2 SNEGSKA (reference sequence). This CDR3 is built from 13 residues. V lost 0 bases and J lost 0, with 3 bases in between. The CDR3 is CSAREVSNQPQHF. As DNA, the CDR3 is TGCAGTGCTAGAGAAGTTAGCAATCAGCCCCAGCATTTT.

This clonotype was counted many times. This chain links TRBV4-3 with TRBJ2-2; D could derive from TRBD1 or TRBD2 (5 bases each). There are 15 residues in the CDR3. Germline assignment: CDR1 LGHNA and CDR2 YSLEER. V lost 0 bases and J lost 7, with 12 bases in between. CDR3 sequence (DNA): TGCGCCAGCAGCCAAGAGTATGGGGGTCACGGGGAGCTGTTTTTT. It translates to CASSQEYGGHGELFF.

CDR3 loop: CSAPTPTGGYTF. The CDR3 region has the DNA TGCAGTGCTCCGACACCTACTGGAGGCTACACCTTC. The chain couples TRBV20-1 to TRBJ1-2; no clear D. V shed 5 bases and J shed 8 bases, with 15 bases lying between them. This CDR3 comprises 12 residues. The germline V gene has CDR1 DFQATT and CDR2 SNEGSKA (reference sequence).

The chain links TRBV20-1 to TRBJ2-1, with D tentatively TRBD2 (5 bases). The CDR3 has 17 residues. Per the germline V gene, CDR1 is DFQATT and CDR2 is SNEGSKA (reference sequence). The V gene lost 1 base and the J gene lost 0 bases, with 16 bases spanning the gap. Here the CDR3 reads CSARAIRLASSYNEQFF. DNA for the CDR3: TGCAGTGCTAGAGCGATCCGGCTAGCCAGCTCCTACAATGAGCAGTTCTTC.

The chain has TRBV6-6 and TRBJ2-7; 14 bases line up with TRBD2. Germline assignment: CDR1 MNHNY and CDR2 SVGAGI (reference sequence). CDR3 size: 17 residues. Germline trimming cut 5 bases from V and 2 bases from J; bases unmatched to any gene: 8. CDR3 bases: TGTGCCAGCAGTCCTCGGACTAGCGGGAGGACTACCTACGAGCAGTACGTC. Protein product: CASSPRTSGRTTYEQYV.

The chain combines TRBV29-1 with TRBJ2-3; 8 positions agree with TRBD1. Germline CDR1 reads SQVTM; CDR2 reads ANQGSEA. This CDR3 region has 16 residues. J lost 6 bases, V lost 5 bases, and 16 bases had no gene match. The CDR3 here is CSVSKAGGSVLDTQYF. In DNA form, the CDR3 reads TGCAGCGTTTCGAAAGCAGGGGGCTCGGTTTTGGATACGCAGTATTTT.

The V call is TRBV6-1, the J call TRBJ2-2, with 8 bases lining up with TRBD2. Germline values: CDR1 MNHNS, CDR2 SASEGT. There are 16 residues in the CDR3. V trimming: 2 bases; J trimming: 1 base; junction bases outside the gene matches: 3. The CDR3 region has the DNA TGTGCCAGCAGTGAACGAAGCGGGAGGAACACCGGGGAGCTGTTTTTT. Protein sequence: CASSERSGRNTGELFF.

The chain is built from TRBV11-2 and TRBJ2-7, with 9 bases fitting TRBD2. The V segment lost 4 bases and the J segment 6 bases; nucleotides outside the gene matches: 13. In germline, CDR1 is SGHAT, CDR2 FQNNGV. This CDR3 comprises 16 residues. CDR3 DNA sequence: TGTGCCAGCAGCTCCAGCCTAGCGGGAAGGAGATCCGAGCAGTACGTC. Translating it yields CASSSSLAGRRSEQYV.